This TCR beta chain was identified during a study of vaccination and CD4 T cells after COVID-19. Treatment indicated: approximately nine-day PBMC culture with coronavirus spike peptide pools or control peptides (ViraFEST assay). The V and J ends lost 1 base and 4 bases respectively, with 11 bases between them. In germline, CDR1 is SGHTA, CDR2 FQGNSA. The CDR3 sequence is 15 residues long. This clonotype was found once. Its target is not known. An Oncomine TCR Beta short-read assay was used to sequence the DNA from cultured CD4+ T cells. TCRdb redid the calling of the PCR reads with MiXCR, one entry per CDR3 protein. Of about 15,000 distinct CDR3 sequences listed, 53% are singletons.

Sequencing was done on a sample of CD4+ T cells from blood, cultured in vitro. The clonotype originates from a human donor who had recovered from COVID-19. The genes are TRBV7-2 and TRBJ1-5; D gene unclear. This chain's CDR3 is CASSLVSDGNQPQHF. The CDR3 nucleotides are TGTGCCAGCAGCTTAGTGAGTGATGGGAATCAGCCCCAGCATTTT. Together with reference TRBV7-2 and TRBJ1-5, the CDR3 gives the full variable domain: GAGVSQSPSNKVTEKGKDVELRCDPISGHTALYWYRQSLGQGLEFLIYFQGNSAPDKSGLPSDRFSAERTGGSVSTLTIQRTQQEDSAVYLCASSLVSDGNQPQHFGDGTRLSIL.